What follows are 22 T cell receptor beta chains derived from one specimen sequenced in a study of shared clonotypes between healthy human individuals. Some clones are missing from TCRdb's copy, which holds only in-frame ones; the method was immunoSEQ multiplex PCR. The sample holds more than 900,000 clones, approximately 80% seen once. Sequences were obtained from memory CD4+ T cells from PBMCs. Subset noted: CD45RA-negative fraction. These receptors were collected from a man younger than 35 in good health. Some clones in this sample may be carry-over from other donors' samples.

The chain employs TRBV9 and TRBJ1-1; no clear D. In germline, CDR1 is SGDLS, CDR2 YYNGEE. The V gene lost 4 bases and the J gene lost 1 base, with 8 bases spanning the gap. The CDR3 sequence is 13 residues long. The chain's CDR3 is CASSLRPNTEAFF. CDR3 sequence (DNA): TGTGCCAGCAGCCTCCGGCCGAACACTGAAGCTTTCTTT.

The V gene is TRBV6-5, the J gene TRBJ2-7; 9 positions match TRBD2. The V gene's germline CDR1 is MNHEY and CDR2 SVGAGI. The V gene end was trimmed by 3 bases and the J gene end by 2 bases; junction bases not matched to a gene: 5. This CDR3 comprises 15 residues. The CDR3 region is CASSYGLAGTYEQYF. CDR3 sequence (DNA): TGTGCCAGCAGTTATGGCCTAGCGGGAACCTACGAGCAGTACTTC.

The V and J genes are TRBV10-1 and TRBJ2-2, with 7 bases aligning to TRBD2. J lost 4 bases, V lost 2 bases, and 4 bases had no gene match. There are 15 residues in the CDR3. Germline V lookup: CDR1 WNHNN, CDR2 SYGVQD (reference sequence). DNA of the CDR3: TGCGCCAGCAGTGAGAACAGCGGGATCACCGGGGAGCTGTTTTTT. It specifies CASSENSGITGELFF.

As regards this clone: At the DNA level, this CDR3 is encoded by other sequences in the same sample as well. CDR3: CASSVNTGELFF. The DNA for the CDR3 is TGTGCCAGCAGCGTAAACACCGGGGAGCTGTTTTTT. The V call is TRBV9, the J call TRBJ2-2, with no clear D. The CDR3 has 12 residues. Germline-derived CDR1 and CDR2 are SGDLS and YYNGEE. Trimming cost V 1 base and J 2 bases, with 0 bases left between them.

This clone was counted only a few times. This specimen includes other DNA sequences encoding the same CDR3. V is TRBV2 and J is TRBJ2-3; D gene unclear. The CDR3 runs to 12 residues. Trimming left V 3 bases short and J 4 bases short, with 5 bases between. Germline V gives CDR1 SNHLY, CDR2 FYNNEI. The CDR3 region is CASSDRADTQYF. Written as DNA, the CDR3 is TGTGCCAGCAGTGATCGGGCAGATACGCAGTATTTT.

This clone is a singleton in its sample. This CDR3 is CASEGAYNEQFF. As DNA, the CDR3 is TGTGCCAGCGAGGGGGCCTACAATGAGCAGTTCTTC. V gene TRBV6-6 combines with J gene TRBJ2-1; D is perhaps TRBD1 (6 bases). Trimming took 8 bases from V and 2 from J, leaving 7 bases between them. This CDR3 has 12 residues. From germline, CDR1 is MNHNY and CDR2 SVGAGI (reference sequence).

This clone appeared a single time. The chain uses TRBV7-2 and TRBJ2-5; a possible D gene is TRBD1 (6 bases). The CDR3 has 15 amino acids. The germline V and J ends were trimmed by 5 bases and 1 base, with 14 bases remaining between them. Per the germline V gene, CDR1 is SGHTA and CDR2 is FQGNSA. CDR3 sequence reads: CASSPIRTVQETQYF. The CDR3 DNA reads as TGTGCCAGCAGCCCGATAAGGACAGTCCAAGAGACCCAGTACTTC.

This clone has a handful of counts. This chain uses TRBV28 with TRBJ1-5; no firm D call. The germline V gene has CDR1 MDHEN and CDR2 SYDVKM. The length of the CDR3 is 12 residues. The germline V and J ends were trimmed by 6 bases and 9 bases, with 12 bases remaining between them. The CDR3 protein is CASRGLIGPQHF. The CDR3 nucleotides are TGTGCCAGCAGGGGTCTAATAGGGCCCCAGCATTTT. The variable domain in full, with the rest retrieved from reference TRBV28 and TRBJ1-5, is DVKVTQSSRYLVKRTGEKVFLECVQDMDHENMFWYRQDPGLGLRLIYFSYDVKMKEKGDIPEGYSVSREKKERFSLILESASTNQTSMYLCASRGLIGPQHFGDGTRLSIL.

This clone was counted a few times. The chain combines TRBV2 with TRBJ1-1; weak D call: TRBD1 (6 bases). The V end lost 6 bases, the J end lost 1 base, and 15 bases lay between the germline ends. Germline CDR1 SNHLY, CDR2 FYNNEI. CDR3 length equals 15 residues. CDR3 sequence reads: CASRNQQGGNTEAFF. Here the CDR3 DNA reads TGTGCCAGCAGGAACCAACAGGGAGGGAACACTGAAGCTTTCTTT.

This clone was seen only once. Other DNA sequences in this specimen translate into the identical CDR3. The chain links TRBV27 to TRBJ2-3, with 11 bases aligning to TRBD1. Per the germline V gene, CDR1 is MNHEY and CDR2 is SMNVEV (reference sequence). The ends lost 4 bases at V and 3 bases at J; junction bases unmatched: 0. This CDR3 has 14 residues. CDR3 sequence reads: CASSWDRGTDTQYF. The CDR3 nucleotides are TGTGCCAGCAGTTGGGACAGGGGGACAGATACGCAGTATTTT.

This clone was recorded once. The rearrangement uses TRBV30 and TRBJ1-3; D uncertain. This CDR3 spans 11 amino acids. Looked up from germline, CDR1 is GTSNPN and CDR2 is SVGIG (reference sequence). Between the trimmed V and J ends, which lost 3 bases and 4 bases, there was a span of 4 bases. For the CDR3, the DNA is TGTGCCTGGAGCCGGGGAAACACCATATATTTT. Its translation is CAWSRGNTIYF.

This chain connects TRBV28 to TRBJ2-1; 7 bases are shared with TRBD2. Germline V CDR1 and CDR2: MDHEN, SYDVKM. The CDR3 loop spans 11 amino acids. The V and J ends lost 5 bases and 14 bases, in that order; junction bases with no gene match: 6. The CDR3: CASSDRDYKFF. The CDR3 nucleotides read TGTGCCAGCAGTGACCGGGACTATAAGTTCTTC.

A few counts support this clone. This chain joins TRBV10-2 and TRBJ2-5; TRBD2 aligns across 8 bases. The J call may not be correct, given that the DNA end is closer to TRBJ2-7. Looked up from germline, CDR1 is WSHSY and CDR2 is SAAADI. This CDR3 is built from 16 residues. The CDR3 sequence: CASSDSGLAGSYEQYF. The CDR3 DNA reads as TGCGCCAGCAGTGACTCGGGGCTAGCGGGCTCCTACGAGCAGTACTTC.

This chain uses TRBV14 with TRBJ1-1, with 9 bases matching TRBD1. Losses at the gene ends were 4 bases for V and 3 bases for J; bases not matched to a gene: 9. Per germline, CDR1 SGHDN and CDR2 FVKESK. CDR3 length: 16 amino acids. In DNA form, the CDR3 reads TGTGCCAGCAGCCTGAGGGGGCGACAGGGGGACACTGAAGCTTTCTTT. Amino acids: CASSLRGRQGDTEAFF.

The chain recombines TRBV5-1 with TRBJ1-2, with D unclear. Germline V gives CDR1 SGHRS, CDR2 YFSETQ. With 0 bases removed from V and 6 bases from J, the gap between germline ends came to 15 bases. The CDR3 has 15 residues. The CDR3 is CASSLGTGHEDGYTF. The CDR3 DNA reads as TGCGCCAGCAGCTTGGGTACCGGTCATGAGGATGGCTACACCTTC.

The table lists this clone with a few counts. It is likely a read error: a sequence one base away is far more abundant. This rearrangement joins TRBV30 to TRBJ1-5; D gene unclear. Trimming took 1 base from V and 3 from J, leaving 13 bases between them. The CDR3 covers 15 residues. Germline loops: CDR1 GTSNPN, CDR2 SVGIG (reference sequence). In DNA form, the CDR3 reads TGTGCCTGGAGTGCTCGTGGCCCTTACAATCAGCCCCAGCATTTT. Its translation is CAWSARGPYNQPQHF.

The rearrangement joins TRBV4-1 to TRBJ2-3; TRBD2 agrees at 13 bases. The V and J ends lost 0 bases and 3 bases, in that order; junction bases with no gene match: 9. Germline V gene sequence: CDR1 MGHRA, CDR2 YSYEKL. CDR3 size: 19 residues. CDR3 nucleotide sequence: TGCGCCAGCAGCCAAGAAGGCACTAGCGGGAGGGCCAGTACAGATACGCAGTATTTT. It encodes CASSQEGTSGRASTDTQYF.

V and J are TRBV28 and TRBJ2-6, with D possibly TRBD1 on 5 matching bases. The CDR3 covers 19 residues. CDR1 and CDR2 from the germline V gene are MDHEN and SYDVKM. V was clipped by 4 bases and J by 4 bases, with 23 bases between them. The CDR3 is CASSSPKQDTLGGANVLTF. The CDR3 region has the DNA TGTGCCAGCAGTTCCCCGAAACAGGACACCCTGGGCGGGGCCAACGTCCTGACTTTC.

This rearrangement joins TRBV28 to TRBJ1-4; D not certain. In germline, CDR1 is MDHEN, CDR2 SYDVKM. V shed 6 bases and J shed 8 bases, with 7 bases lying between them. This CDR3 spans 11 amino acids. This chain's CDR3 is CASSPGEKLFF. The CDR3 DNA follows: TGTGCCAGCAGCCCTGGGGAAAAACTGTTTTTT.

The rearrangement uses TRBV6-5 and TRBJ2-7; 9 nucleotides align to TRBD1. The CDR3 sequence is 14 residues long. Germline V CDR1 and CDR2: MNHEY, SVGAGI. The V and J ends lost 7 bases and 6 bases, in that order; junction bases with no gene match: 10. CDR3 sequence (DNA): TGTGCCAGCAAGGCGGGACAGGGTGCTTTCGAGCAGTACTTC. Its protein is CASKAGQGAFEQYF.

The rearrangement links TRBV7-3 to TRBJ2-3, with D hard to call. V was pared by 1 base and J by 0 bases, with 8 bases between. Germline V gives CDR1 SGHTA, CDR2 FQGTGA. The CDR3 length is 15 residues. The CDR3 sequence is CASSLNGGSTDTQYF. The CDR3 region has the DNA TGTGCCAGCAGCTTAAATGGCGGTAGCACAGATACGCAGTATTTT. Full variable domain (remainder filled in from reference TRBV7-3 and TRBJ2-3): GAGVSQTPSNKVTEKGKYVELRCDPISGHTALYWYRQSLGQGPEFLIYFQGTGAADDSGLPNDRFFAVRPEGSVSTLKIQRTERGDSAVYLCASSLNGGSTDTQYFGPGTRLTVL.

This clone has at least ten counts. The V and J genes are TRBV11-2 and TRBJ2-5; unclear D gene. Germline lookup yields CDR1 SGHAT and CDR2 FQNNGV. The V end was cut by 1 base, the J end by 8 bases, with 11 bases between. The CDR3 spans 13 residues. Written as DNA, the CDR3 is TGTGCCAGCAGCTTAGTTCCGCTATCAACCCAGTACTTC. Protein: CASSLVPLSTQYF.